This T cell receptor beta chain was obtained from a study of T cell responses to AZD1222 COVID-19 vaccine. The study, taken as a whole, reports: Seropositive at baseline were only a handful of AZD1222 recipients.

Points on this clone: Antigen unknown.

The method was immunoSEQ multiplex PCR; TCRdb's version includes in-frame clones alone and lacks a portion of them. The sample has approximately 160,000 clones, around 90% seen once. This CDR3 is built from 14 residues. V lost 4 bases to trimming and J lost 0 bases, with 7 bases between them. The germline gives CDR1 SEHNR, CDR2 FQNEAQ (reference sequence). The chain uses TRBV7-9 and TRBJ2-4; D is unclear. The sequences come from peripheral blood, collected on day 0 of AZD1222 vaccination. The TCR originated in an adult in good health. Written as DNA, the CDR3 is TGTGCCAGCAGCTCCACCTTAGCCAAAAACATTCAGTACTTC. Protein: CASSSTLAKNIQYF.